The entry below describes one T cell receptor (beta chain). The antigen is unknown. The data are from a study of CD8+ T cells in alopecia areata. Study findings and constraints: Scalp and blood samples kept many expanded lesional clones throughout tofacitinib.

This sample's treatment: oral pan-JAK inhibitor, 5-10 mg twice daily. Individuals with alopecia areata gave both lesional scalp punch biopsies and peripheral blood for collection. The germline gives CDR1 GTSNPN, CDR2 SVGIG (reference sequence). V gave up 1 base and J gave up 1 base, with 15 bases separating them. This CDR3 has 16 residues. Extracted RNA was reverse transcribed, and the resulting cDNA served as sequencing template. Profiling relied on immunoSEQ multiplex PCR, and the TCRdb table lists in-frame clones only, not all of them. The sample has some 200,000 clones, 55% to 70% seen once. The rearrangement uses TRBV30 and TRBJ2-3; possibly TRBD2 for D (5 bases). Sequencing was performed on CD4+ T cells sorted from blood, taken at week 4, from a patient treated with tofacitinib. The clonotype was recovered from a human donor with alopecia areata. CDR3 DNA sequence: TGTGCCTGGAGTGAAGAGCGGCCCGTGGGCACAGATACGCAGTATTTT. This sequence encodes CAWSEERPVGTDTQYF.